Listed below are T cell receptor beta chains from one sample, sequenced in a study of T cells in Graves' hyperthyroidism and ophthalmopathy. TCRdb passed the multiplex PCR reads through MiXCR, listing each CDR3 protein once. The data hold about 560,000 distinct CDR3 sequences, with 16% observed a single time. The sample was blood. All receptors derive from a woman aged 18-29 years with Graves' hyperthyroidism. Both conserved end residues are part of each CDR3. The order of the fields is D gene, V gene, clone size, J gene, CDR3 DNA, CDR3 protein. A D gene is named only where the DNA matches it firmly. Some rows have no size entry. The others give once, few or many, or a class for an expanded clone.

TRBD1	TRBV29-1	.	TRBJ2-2	TGCAGCGTTCCAGGACAGGGCCTCTACACCGGGGAGCTGTTTTTT	CSVPGQGLYTGELFF
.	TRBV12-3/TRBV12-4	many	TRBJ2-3	TGTGCCAGCAGTTCCGGCCCCGTGGGTGTGGGCACAGATACGCAGTATTTT	CASSSGPVGVGTDTQYF
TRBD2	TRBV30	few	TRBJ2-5	TGTGCCTACACCCGGGGAGCGGGAGAAAAAGAGACCCAGTACTTC	CAYTRGAGEKETQYF
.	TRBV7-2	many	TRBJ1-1	TGTGCCAGCAGCCCTTGGATGGGGAGCACTGAAGCTTTCTTT	CASSPWMGSTEAFF
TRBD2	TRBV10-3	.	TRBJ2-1	TGTGCCATCAGTGAGTCCCAGCGGGGCCCGTCCTACAATGAGCAGTTCTTC	CAISESQRGPSYNEQFF
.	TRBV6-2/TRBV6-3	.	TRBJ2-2	TGTGCCAGCAGTTACGGGACGGTGAACACCGGGGAGCTGTTTTTT	CASSYGTVNTGELFF
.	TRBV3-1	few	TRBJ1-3	TGTGCCAGCAGCCAGACAGGTGGAGCTGGAAACACCATATATTTT	CASSQTGGAGNTIYF
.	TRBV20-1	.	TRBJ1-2	TGCAGTGCTAGAGATCGCGGGGAACAGTTTTATGGCTACACCTTC	CSARDRGEQFYGYTF
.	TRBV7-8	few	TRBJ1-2	TGTGCCAGCAGCGTAGGCCGACTGGCCTCCTCTGGCTACACCTTC	CASSVGRLASSGYTF
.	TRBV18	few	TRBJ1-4	TGTGCCAGCTCGGGTGATTACGCAACTAATGAAAAACTGTTTTTT	CASSGDYATNEKLFF
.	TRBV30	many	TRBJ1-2	TGTGCCTGGAGTGGCCAGGGGTCTGGCTACACCTTC	CAWSGQGSGYTF
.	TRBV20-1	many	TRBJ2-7	TGCAGTGCTAGAGAAGGGGGGACCGACGAGCAGTACTTC	CSAREGGTDEQYF
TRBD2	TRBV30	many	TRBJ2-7	TGTGCCTGGGGGACTAGCGGGAAGTATGCGGCCTACGAGCAGTACTTC	CAWGTSGKYAAYEQYF
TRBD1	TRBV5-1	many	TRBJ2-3	TGCGCCAGCAGCTCGGACCGGGACAGGGTCCGAGATACGCAGTATTTT	CASSSDRDRVRDTQYF
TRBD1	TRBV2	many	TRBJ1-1	TGTGCCAGCAGGACAGGACAGGGGTGGTGGAGTGAAGCTTTCTTT	CASRTGQGWWSEAFF
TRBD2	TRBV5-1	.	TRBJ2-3	TGCGCCAGCAGCTTGGGCTCAACTAGCGGGAGCGGCACAGATACGCAGTATTTT	CASSLGSTSGSGTDTQYF
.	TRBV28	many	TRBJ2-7	TGTGCCAGCAGTTTATTAAACTCGGAGCAGTACTTC	CASSLLNSEQYF